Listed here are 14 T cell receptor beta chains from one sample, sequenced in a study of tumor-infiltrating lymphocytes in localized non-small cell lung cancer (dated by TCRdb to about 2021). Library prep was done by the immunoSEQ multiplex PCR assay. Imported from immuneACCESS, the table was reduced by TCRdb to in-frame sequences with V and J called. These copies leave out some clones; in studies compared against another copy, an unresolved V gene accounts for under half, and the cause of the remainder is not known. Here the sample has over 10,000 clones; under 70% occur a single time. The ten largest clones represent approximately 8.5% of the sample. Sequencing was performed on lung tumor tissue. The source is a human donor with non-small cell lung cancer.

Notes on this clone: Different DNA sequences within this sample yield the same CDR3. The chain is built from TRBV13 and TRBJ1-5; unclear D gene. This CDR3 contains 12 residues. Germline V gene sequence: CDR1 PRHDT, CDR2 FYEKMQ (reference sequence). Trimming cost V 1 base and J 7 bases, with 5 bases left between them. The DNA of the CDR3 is TGTGCCAGCAGCTTAGTTGGACAGCCCCAGCATTTT. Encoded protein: CASSLVGQPQHF.

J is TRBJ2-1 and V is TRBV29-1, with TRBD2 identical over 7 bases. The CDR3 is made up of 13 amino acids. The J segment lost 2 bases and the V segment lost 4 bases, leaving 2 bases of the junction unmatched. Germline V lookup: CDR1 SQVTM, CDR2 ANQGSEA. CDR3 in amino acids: CSVGSGTYNEQFF. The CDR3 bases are TGCAGCGTTGGAAGCGGGACCTACAATGAGCAGTTCTTC.

CDR3 sequence reads: CASSPSRQGYGYTF. CDR3 bases: TGTGCCAGCAGTCCTTCCCGACAGGGCTATGGCTACACCTTC. The rearrangement links TRBV2 to TRBJ1-2, with 7 positions matching TRBD1. The CDR3 sequence is 14 residues long. V lost 5 bases to trimming and J lost 4 bases; unmatched junction nucleotides: 7. Per germline, CDR1 SNHLY and CDR2 FYNNEI.

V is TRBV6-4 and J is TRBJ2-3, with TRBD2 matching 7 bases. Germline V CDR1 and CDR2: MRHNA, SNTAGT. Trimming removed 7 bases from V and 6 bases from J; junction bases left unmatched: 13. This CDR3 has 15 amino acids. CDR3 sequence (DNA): TGTGCCAGCATTAGGAGCGGGGAGACCTCCGATACGCAGTATTTT. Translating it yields CASIRSGETSDTQYF.

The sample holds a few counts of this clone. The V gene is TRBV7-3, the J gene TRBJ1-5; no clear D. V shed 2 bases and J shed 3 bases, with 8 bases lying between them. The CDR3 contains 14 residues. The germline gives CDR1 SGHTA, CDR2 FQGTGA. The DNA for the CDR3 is TGTGCCAGCAGCTTATTCCAGGTCAATCAGCCCCAGCATTTT. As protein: CASSLFQVNQPQHF.

The CDR3 nucleotides are TGTGCCAGTGGGACAGGGTGGGGGAATGAGCAGTTCTTC. Translated, it gives CASGTGWGNEQFF. This chain uses TRBV19 with TRBJ2-1, with 9 bases lining up with TRBD1. The CDR3 consists of 13 residues. After removal of 8 bases from V and 7 bases from J, the junction contained 6 bases not matched to a gene. CDR1 and CDR2 from the germline V gene are LNHDA and SQIVND (reference sequence).

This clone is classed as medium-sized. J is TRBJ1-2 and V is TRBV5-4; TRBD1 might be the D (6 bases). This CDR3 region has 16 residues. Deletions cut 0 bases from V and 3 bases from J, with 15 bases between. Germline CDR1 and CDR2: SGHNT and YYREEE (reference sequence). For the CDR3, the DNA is TGTGCCAGCAGCTTGGAGGCCGGGGGCCAACACTATGGCTACACCTTC. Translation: CASSLEAGGQHYGYTF.

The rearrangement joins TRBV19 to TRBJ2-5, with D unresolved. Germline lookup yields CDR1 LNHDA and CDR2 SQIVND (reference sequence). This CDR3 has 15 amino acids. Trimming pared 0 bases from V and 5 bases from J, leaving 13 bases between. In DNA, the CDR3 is TGTGCCAGTAGTATAGATGCAGGACCCAGGGAGACCCAGTACTTC. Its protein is CASSIDAGPRETQYF.

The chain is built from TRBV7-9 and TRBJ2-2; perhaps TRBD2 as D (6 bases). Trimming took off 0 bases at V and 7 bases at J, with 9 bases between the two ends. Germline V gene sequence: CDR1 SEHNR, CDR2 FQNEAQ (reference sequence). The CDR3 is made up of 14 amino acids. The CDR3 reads CASSLAGSGGELFF. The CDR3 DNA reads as TGTGCCAGCAGCTTAGCCGGGAGTGGCGGGGAGCTGTTTTTT.

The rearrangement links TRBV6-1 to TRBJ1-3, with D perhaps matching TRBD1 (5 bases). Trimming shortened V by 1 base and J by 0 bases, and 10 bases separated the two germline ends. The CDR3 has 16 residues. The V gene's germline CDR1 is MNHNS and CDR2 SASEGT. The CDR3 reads CASSEVGGFSGNTIYF. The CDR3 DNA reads TGTGCCAGCAGTGAAGTTGGGGGTTTCTCTGGAAACACCATATATTTT.

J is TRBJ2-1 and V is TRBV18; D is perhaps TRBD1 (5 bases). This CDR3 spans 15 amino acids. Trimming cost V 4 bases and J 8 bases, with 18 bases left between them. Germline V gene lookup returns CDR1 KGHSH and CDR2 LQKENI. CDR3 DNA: TGTGCCAGCTCACGCAGCTGGGGCGCCAGCGATGAGCAGTTCTTC. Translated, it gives CASSRSWGASDEQFF.

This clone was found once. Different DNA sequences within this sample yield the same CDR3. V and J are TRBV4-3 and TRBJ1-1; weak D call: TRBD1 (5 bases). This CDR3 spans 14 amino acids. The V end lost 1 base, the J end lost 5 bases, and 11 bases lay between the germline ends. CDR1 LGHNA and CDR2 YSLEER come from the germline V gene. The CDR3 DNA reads TGCGCCAGCAGCCAAGGGGTTGGGGGAACTGAAGCTTTCTTT. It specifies CASSQGVGGTEAFF.

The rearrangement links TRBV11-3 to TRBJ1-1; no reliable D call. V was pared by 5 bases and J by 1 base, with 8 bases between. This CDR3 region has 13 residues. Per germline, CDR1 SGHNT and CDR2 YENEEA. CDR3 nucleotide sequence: TGTGCCAGCAGCCCAAACCCGAACACTGAAGCTTTCTTT. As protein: CASSPNPNTEAFF.

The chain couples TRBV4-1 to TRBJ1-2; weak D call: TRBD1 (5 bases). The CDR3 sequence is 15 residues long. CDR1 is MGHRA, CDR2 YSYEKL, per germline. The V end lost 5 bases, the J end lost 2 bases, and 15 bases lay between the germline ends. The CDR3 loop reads CASSGGTYINYGYTF. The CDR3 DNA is TGCGCCAGCAGCGGAGGGACCTATATCAACTATGGCTACACCTTC.